This TCR beta chain was captured in a study of human T cells and chemical hapten exposure. Findings and limits, study-wide: Controls formed significantly fewer large CDR3 similarity clusters than expanded TCRs did.

The library gave individual cDNA molecules unique molecular identifiers. TCRdb re-called the RACE reads through MiXCR, storing one row per CDR3 protein. Among about 120,000 distinct CDR3 sequences listed, 9% to 13% were seen once. This clonotype occurred many times. What it recognizes is unknown. The V end lost 0 bases, the J end lost 4 bases, and 12 bases lay between the germline ends. The CDR3 is made up of 15 amino acids. Germline V lookup: CDR1 KGHSH, CDR2 LQKENI. Time point noted: patch test 1, 2 weeks after DPC sensitization. Treatment reported: therapeutic diphenylcyclopropenone sensitization with weekly scalp DPC.

Sequenced material: whole blood, taken in connection with sensitization to the hapten diphenylcyclopropenone (DPC). The J gene is TRBJ1-2, the V gene TRBV18; no firm D call. This clonotype was sampled from a woman between 45 and 65 years old with alopecia areata. Some clones in this sample may be carry-over from other donors' samples. CDR3 protein: CASSPPIEQFYGYTF. In DNA, the CDR3 is TGTGCCAGCTCACCACCGATAGAGCAATTCTATGGCTACACCTTC.